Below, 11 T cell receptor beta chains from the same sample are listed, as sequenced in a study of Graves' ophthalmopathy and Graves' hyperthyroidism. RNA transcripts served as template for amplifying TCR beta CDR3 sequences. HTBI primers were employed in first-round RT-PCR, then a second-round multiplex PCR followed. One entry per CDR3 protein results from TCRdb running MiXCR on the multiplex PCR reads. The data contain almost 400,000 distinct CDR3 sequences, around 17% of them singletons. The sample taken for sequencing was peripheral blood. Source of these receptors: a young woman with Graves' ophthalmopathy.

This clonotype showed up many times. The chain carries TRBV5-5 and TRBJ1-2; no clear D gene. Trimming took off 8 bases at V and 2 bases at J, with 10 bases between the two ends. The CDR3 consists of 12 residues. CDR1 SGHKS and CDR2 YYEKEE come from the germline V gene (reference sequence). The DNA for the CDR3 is TGTGCCAGTGGGTCACCGAACTATGGCTACACCTTC. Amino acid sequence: CASGSPNYGYTF. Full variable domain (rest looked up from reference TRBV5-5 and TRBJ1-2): DAGVTQSPTHLIKTRGQQVTLRCSPISGHKSVSWYQQVLGQGPQFIFQYYEKEERGRGNFPDRFSARQFPNYSSELNVNALLLGDSALYLCASGSPNYGYTFGSGTRLTVV.

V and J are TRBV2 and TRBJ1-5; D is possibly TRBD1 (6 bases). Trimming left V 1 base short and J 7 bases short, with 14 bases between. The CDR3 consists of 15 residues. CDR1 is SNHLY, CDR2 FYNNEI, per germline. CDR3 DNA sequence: TGTGCCAGCAGTGAAGTTGGGCAGGGGCGGCAGCCCCAGCATTTT. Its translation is CASSEVGQGRQPQHF.

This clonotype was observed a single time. The CDR3 sequence is CAWNPGLRGYTF. Here the CDR3 DNA reads TGTGCCTGGAATCCGGGACTTCGAGGCTACACCTTC. This sequence joins TRBV30 and TRBJ1-2; perhaps TRBD1 as D (5 bases). The CDR3 runs 12 residues. V shed 4 bases and J shed 8 bases, with 14 bases lying between them. Germline V gives CDR1 GTSNPN, CDR2 SVGIG (reference sequence). Full variable domain (rest looked up from reference TRBV30 and TRBJ1-2): SQTIHQWPATLVQPVGSPLSLECTVEGTSNPNLYWYRQAAGRGLQLLFYSVGIGQISSEVPQNLSASRPQDRQFILSSKKLLLSDSGFYLCAWNPGLRGYTFGSGTRLTVV.

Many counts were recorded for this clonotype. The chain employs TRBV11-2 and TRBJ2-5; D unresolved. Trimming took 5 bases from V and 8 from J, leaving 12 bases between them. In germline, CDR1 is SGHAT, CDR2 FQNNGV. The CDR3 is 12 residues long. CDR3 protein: CASSPFAPTQYF. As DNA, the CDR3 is TGTGCCAGCAGCCCCTTTGCCCCCACCCAGTACTTC.

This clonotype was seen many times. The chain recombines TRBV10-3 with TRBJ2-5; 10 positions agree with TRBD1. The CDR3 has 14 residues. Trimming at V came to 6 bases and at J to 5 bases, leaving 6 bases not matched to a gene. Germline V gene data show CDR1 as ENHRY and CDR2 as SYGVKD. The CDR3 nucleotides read TGTGCCATCAGCGGGGGACAGGGGAGGGAGACCCAGTACTTC. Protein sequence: CAISGGQGRETQYF.

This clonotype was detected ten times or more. In DNA, the CDR3 is TGTGCCAGCAGCTCTTCAGGGGGCCGCCAAGAGACCCAGTACTTC. It translates to CASSSSGGRQETQYF. V gene TRBV6-2 or TRBV6-3 combines with J gene TRBJ2-5, with TRBD1 matching over 8 bases. J gave up 1 base and V 6 bases, and 7 bases lay outside the gene matches. The germline CDR1 and CDR2 sequences are MNHEY and SVGEGT. CDR3 length equals 15 residues.

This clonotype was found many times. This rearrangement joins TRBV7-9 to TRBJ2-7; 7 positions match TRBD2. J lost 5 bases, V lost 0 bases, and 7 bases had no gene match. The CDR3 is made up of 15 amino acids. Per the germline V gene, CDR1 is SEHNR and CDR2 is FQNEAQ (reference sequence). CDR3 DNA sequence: TGTGCCAGCAGCTTAGCCCTGGGGGGGTTTAACGAGCAGTACTTC. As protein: CASSLALGGFNEQYF.

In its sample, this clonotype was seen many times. CDR3 sequence reads: CSVAAGSAYEQYF. As DNA, the CDR3 is TGCAGCGTTGCGGCGGGGTCAGCCTACGAGCAGTACTTC. The V and J genes are TRBV29-1 and TRBJ2-7; D is possibly TRBD2 (6 bases). The V gene lost 4 bases and the J gene lost 2 bases, with 12 bases spanning the gap. Per germline, CDR1 SQVTM and CDR2 ANQGSEA. The CDR3 loop spans 13 amino acids.

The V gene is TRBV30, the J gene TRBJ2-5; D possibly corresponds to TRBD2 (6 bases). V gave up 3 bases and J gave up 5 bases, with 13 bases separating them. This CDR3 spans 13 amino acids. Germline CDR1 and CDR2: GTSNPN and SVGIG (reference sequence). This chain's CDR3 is CAWRGGPGETQYF. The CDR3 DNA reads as TGTGCCTGGAGGGGGGGTCCCGGGGAGACCCAGTACTTC.

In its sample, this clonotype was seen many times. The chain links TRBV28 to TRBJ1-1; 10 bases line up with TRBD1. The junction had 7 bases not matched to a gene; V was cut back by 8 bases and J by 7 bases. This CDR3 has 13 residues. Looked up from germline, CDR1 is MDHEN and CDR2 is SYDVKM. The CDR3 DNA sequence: TGTGCCAGCCTCGACAGGGGGCGATTTGAAGCTTTCTTT. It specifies CASLDRGRFEAFF.

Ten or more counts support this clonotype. The CDR3 DNA is TGTGCCAGCAGTTCCGACACAGTAAGCTACGAGCAGTACTTC. It yields the protein CASSSDTVSYEQYF. This chain links TRBV6-2 or TRBV6-3 with TRBJ2-7; D remains ambiguous. The CDR3 loop spans 14 amino acids. V lost 4 bases, J lost 3 bases, and 13 bases lay in between. The V gene's germline CDR1 is MNHEY and CDR2 SVGEGT.